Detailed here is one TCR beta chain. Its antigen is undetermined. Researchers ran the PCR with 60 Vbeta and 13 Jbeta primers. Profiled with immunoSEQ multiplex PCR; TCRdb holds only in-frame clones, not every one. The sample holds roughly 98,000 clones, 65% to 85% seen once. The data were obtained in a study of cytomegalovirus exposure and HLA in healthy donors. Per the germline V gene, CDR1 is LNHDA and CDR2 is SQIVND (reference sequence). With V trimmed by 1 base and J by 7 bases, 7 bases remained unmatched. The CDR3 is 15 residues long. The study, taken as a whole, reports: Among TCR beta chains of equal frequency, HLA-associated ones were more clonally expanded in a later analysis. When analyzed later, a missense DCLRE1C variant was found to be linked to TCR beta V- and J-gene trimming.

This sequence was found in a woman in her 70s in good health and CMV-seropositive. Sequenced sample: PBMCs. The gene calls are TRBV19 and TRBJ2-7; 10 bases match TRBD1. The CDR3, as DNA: TGTGCCAGTAGTATAGCCGGGACAGGGGTTTGGGAGCAGTACTTC. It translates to CASSIAGTGVWEQYF.